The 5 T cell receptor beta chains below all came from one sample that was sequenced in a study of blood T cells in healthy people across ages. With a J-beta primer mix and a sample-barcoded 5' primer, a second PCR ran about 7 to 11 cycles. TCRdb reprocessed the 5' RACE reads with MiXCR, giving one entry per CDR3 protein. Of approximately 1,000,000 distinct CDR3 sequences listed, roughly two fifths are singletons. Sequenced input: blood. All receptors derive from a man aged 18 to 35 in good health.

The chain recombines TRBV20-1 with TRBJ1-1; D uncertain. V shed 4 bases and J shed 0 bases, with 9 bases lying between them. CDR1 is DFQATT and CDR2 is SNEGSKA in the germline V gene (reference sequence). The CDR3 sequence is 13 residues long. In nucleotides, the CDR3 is TGCAGTGCTACGGCCGGGTTGAACACTGAAGCTTTCTTT. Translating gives CSATAGLNTEAFF.

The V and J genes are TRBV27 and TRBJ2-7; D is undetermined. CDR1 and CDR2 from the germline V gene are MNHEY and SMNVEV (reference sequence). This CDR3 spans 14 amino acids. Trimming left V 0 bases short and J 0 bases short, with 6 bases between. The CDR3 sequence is CASSLSHSSYEQYF. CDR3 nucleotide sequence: TGTGCCAGCAGTTTATCACATAGCTCCTACGAGCAGTACTTC.

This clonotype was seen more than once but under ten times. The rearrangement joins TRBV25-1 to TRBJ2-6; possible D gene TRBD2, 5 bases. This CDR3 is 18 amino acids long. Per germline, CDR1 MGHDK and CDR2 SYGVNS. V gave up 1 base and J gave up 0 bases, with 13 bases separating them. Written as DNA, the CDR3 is TGTGCCAGCAGTGAATCGACGGGGTCATTCTCTGGGGCCAACGTCCTGACTTTC. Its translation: CASSESTGSFSGANVLTF.

The CDR3 reads CASSQDTAGLGQPQHF. CDR3 nucleotides: TGCGCCAGCAGCCAAGATACGGCAGGGCTCGGTCAGCCCCAGCATTTT. This chain connects TRBV4-3 to TRBJ1-5; a weak D match, TRBD1 (5 bases). Germline V gene sequence: CDR1 LGHNA, CDR2 YSLEER. The V and J ends lost 0 bases and 6 bases respectively, with 15 bases between them. CDR3 length: 16 residues.

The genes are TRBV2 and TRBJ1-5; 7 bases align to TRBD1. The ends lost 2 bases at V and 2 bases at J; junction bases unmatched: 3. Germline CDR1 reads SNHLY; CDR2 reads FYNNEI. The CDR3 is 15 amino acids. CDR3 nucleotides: TGTGCCAGCAGTGAAACGACAGGGCGCAATCAGCCCCAGCATTTT. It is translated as CASSETTGRNQPQHF.